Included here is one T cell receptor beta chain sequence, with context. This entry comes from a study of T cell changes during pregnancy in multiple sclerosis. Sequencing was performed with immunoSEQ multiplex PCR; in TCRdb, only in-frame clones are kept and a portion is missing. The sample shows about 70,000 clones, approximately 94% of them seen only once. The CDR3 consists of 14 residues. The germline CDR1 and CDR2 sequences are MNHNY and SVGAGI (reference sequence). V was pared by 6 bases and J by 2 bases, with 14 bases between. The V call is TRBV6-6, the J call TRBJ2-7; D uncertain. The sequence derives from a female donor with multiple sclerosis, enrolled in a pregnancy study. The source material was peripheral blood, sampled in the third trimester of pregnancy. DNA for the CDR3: TGTGCCAGCAGCTACACCCGAGGCGCCTACGAGCAGTACTTC. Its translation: CASSYTRGAYEQYF.